The rows below give T cell receptor beta chains drawn from one sample of a study of cytomegalovirus exposure and HLA in healthy donors. Assay used: immunoSEQ multiplex PCR; TCRdb lists only in-frame clones, some missing. The sample holds 120,000 or so clones, 78% seen once. The sequenced sample consisted of PBMCs. The receptors were sampled from a woman in her forties in good health and CMV-seronegative. The CDR3 runs from the conserved cysteine through the conserved F or W.

V gene	CDR3 protein
TRBV6-1	CASRQYNEQFF
TRBV27	CASSWSGTNEKLFF
TRBV5-1	CASSHGTGSSYEQYF
TRBV28	CASSQLLADPYNEQFF
TRBV27	CASSQRRDRGQYF
TRBV5-6	CASSHPGSGTYEQYF
TRBV9	CASSVGTGHTGELFF
TRBV6-4	CASSALGRDPNNDTDTQYF
TRBV28	CASSFHQTGFLGRAFF
TRBV5-4	CASSFAGFDEQYF
TRBV28	CASSLPRGKGGQGGQETQYF
TRBV9	CASSARHRWGTDTQYF
TRBV11-3	CASSSDRGGLTNTEAFF
TRBV5-4	CASSLGLVTSGSRREYF
TRBV5-1	CASSFQDRTQEGTQYF
TRBV27	CASSSSLDYGYTF
TRBV5-1	CASSLSGDNEQFF
TRBV5-1	CASSLAGDSGNTIYF
TRBV7-2	CASSHDRDRVLGGYTF
TRBV9	CASSEGVGRTPTGYTF
TRBV28	CASSPGGGRETQYF
TRBV5-6	CASSSQGGGFSIQYF
TRBV7-2	CASSLMIRETQYF
TRBV7-9	CASSLGGDGDIQYF
TRBV1	CTSSPRGLLAGEGYEQYF
TRBV13	CASTRGRDTEAFF
TRBV5-1	CASSLETGAIYEQYF
TRBV5-1	CASSLGGQSYNEQFF
TRBV5-1	CASSLTGGEETQYF
TRBV10-1	CASSAGGPGNEQYF
TRBV6-5	CASSRTGSRNQPQHF
TRBV9	CASSVGGTSGQETQYF
TRBV27	CASSYQTGTPYEQYF
TRBV5-4	CASSLGSGSGGETQYF
TRBV28	CASSWAGNYEQYF
TRBV4-2	CASSQGSAGEETQYF
TRBV18	CASSPRRVTNIQYF
TRBV4-1	CASSQTPGQLNEKLFF
TRBV5-4	CASSLGTGPSYEQYF
TRBV2	CASSEGQLNQPQHF
TRBV7-2	CASSFGGGLYEQYF
TRBV28	CASSPVLAGSSYEQYF
TRBV10-1	CASRTDPYNEQFF
TRBV7-8	CASSLGGPYGYTF
TRBV7-2	CASSLDFPNTEAFF